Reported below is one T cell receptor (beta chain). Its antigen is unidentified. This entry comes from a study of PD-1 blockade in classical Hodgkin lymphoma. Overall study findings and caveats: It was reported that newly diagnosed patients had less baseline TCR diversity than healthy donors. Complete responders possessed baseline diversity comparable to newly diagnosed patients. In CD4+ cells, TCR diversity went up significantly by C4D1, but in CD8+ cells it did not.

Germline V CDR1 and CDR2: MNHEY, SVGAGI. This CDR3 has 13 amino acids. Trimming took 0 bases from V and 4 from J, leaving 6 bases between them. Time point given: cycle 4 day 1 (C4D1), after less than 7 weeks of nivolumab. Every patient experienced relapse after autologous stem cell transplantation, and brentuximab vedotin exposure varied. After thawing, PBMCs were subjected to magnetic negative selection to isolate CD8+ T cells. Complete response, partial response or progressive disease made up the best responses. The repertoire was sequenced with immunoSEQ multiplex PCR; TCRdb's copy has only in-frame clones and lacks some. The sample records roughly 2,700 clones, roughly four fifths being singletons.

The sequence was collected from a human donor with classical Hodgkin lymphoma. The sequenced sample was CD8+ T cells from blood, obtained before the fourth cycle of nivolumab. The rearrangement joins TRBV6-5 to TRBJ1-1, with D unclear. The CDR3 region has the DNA TGTGCCAGCAGTTACTCGATTGGCACTGAAGCTTTCTTT. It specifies CASSYSIGTEAFF.